This T cell receptor beta chain was found in a study of T-cell memory formation after mild COVID-19. One entry per CDR3 protein results from TCRdb running MiXCR on the 5' RACE reads. The table shows a few hundred thousand distinct CDR3 sequences, with 20% to 30% occurring only once. Findings and limits, study-wide: Balance between CD4 and CD8 was seen in clones contracting day 15 to 85, and a CD4+ lean was seen in later expanders.

The CDR3 is made up of 17 amino acids. Germline V gene sequence: CDR1 SEHNR, CDR2 FQNEAQ (reference sequence). J lost 0 bases, V lost 5 bases, and 5 bases had no gene match. Of note for this clonotype: The antigen is unknown.

The TCR was taken from an adult woman who had mild COVID-19 (a few samples of this study predate the infection). Cell type and time point are not known. J is TRBJ2-5 and V is TRBV7-9; 14 nucleotides match TRBD2. The sample consisted of PBMCs or a T cell subset sorted from them (not recorded which). The CDR3 spells CASSLGLAGGNQETQYF. CDR3 nucleotide sequence: TGTGCCAGCAGCCTCGGACTAGCGGGAGGTAACCAAGAGACCCAGTACTTC.